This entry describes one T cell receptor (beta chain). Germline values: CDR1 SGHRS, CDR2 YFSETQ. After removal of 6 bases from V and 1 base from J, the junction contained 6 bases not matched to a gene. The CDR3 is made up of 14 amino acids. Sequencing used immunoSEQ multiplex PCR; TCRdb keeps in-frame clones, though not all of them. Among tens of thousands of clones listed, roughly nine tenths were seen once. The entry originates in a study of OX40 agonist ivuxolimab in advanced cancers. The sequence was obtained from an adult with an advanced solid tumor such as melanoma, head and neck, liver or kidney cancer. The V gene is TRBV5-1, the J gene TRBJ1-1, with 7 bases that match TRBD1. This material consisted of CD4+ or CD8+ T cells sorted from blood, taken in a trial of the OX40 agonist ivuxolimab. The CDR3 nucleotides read TGCGCCAGCACAGAACAGGGGACGAACACTGAAGCTTTCTTT. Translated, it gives CASTEQGTNTEAFF.